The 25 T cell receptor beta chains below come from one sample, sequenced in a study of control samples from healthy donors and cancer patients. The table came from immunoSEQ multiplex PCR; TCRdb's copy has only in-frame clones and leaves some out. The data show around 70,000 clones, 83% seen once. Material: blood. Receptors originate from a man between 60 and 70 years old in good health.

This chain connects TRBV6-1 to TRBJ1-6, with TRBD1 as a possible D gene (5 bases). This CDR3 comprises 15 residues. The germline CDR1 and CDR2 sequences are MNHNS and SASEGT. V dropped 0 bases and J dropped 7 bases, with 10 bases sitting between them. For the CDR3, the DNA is TGTGCCAGCAGTGAAGCGGGCAGGGAAAATTCACCCCTCCACTTT. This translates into CASSEAGRENSPLHF.

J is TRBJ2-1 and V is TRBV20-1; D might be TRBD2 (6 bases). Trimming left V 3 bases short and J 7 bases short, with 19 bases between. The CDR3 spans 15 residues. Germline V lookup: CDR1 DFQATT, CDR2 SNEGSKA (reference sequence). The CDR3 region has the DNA TGCAGTGCTAGTCGGAAGGCGAGCGGAGGGAATGAGCAGTTCTTC. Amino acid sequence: CSASRKASGGNEQFF.

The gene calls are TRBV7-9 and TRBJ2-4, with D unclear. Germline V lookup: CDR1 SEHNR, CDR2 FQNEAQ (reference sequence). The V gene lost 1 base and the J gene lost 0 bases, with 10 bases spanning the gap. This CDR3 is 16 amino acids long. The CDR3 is CASSLDLLLAKNIQYF. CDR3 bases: TGTGCCAGCAGCTTAGACCTTTTACTAGCCAAAAACATTCAGTACTTC.

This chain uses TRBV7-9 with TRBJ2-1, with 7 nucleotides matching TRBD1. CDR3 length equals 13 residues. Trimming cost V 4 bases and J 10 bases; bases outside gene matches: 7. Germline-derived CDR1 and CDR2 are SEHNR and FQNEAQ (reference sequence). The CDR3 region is CASSSTGAGEQFF. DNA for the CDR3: TGTGCCAGCAGCTCCACAGGGGCTGGGGAGCAGTTCTTC.

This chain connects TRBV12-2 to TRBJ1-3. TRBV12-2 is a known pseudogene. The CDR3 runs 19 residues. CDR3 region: CASRSPREDYRGGGNTIYF. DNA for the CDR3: TGTGCAAGTCGCTCACCTCGGGAGGACTACCGAGGGGGGGGAAACACCATATATTTT.

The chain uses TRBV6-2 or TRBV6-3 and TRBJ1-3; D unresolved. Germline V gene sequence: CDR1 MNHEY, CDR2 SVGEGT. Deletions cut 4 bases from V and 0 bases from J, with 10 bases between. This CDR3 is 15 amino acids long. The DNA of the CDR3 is TGTGCCAGCAGTTCGCACGGTATCTCTGGAAACACCATATATTTT. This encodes CASSSHGISGNTIYF.

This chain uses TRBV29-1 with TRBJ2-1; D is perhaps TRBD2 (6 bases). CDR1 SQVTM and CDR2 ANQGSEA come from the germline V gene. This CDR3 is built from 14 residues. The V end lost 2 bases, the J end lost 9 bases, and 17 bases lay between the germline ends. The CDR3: CSVEKLVRGGEQFF. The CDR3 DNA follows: TGCAGCGTTGAAAAGCTAGTGAGGGGAGGTGAGCAGTTCTTC.

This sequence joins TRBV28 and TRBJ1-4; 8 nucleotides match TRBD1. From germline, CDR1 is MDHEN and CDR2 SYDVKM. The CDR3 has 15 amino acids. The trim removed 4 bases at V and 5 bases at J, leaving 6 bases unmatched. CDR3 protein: CASSSGGAGNEKLFF. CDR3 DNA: TGTGCCAGCAGTTCAGGGGGCGCGGGAAATGAAAAACTGTTTTTT.

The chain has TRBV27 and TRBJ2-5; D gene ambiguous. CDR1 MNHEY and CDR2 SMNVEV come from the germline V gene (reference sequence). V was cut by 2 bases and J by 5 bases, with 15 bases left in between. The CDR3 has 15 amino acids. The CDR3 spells CASSLGQVRWETQYF. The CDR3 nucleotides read TGTGCCAGCAGTTTAGGGCAGGTCCGATGGGAGACCCAGTACTTC.

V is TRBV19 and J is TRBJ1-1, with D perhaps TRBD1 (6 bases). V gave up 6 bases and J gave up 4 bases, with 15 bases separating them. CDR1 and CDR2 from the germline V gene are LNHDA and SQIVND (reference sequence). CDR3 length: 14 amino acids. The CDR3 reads CASRKDSLTTEAFF. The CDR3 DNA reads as TGTGCCAGTAGGAAGGACAGTCTAACCACTGAAGCTTTCTTT.

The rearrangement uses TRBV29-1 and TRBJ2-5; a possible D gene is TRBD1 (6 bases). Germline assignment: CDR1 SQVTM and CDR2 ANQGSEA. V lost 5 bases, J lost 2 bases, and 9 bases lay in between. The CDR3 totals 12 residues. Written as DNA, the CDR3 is TGCAGCGTTACAGGGTCTCAAGAGACCCAGTACTTC. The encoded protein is CSVTGSQETQYF.

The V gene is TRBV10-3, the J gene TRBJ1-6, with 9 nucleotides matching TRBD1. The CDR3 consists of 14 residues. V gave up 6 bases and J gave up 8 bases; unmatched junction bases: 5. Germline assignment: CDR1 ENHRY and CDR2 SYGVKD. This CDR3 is CAISGDRVDSPLHF. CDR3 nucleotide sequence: TGTGCCATCAGCGGGGACAGGGTTGATTCACCCCTCCACTTT.

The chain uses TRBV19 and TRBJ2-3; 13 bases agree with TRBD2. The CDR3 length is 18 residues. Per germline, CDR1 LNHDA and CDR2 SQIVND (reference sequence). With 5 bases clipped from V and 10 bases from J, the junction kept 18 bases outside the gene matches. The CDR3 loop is CASSLNNAPGLAGFSQYF. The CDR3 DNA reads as TGTGCCAGTAGTTTGAATAACGCGCCGGGACTAGCGGGATTTTCGCAGTATTTT. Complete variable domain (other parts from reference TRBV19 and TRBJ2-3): DGGITQSPKYLFRKEGQNVTLSCEQNLNHDAMYWYRQDPGQGLRLIYYSQIVNDFQKGDIAEGYSVSREKKESFPLTVTSAQKNPTAFYLCASSLNNAPGLAGFSQYFGPGTRLTVL.

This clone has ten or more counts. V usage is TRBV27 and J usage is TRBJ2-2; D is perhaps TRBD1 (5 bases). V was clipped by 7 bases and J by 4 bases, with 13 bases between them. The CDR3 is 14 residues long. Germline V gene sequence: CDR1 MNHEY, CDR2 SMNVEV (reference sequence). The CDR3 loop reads CASTSGIFTGELFF. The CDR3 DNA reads TGTGCCAGCACGTCAGGGATTTTCACCGGGGAGCTGTTTTTT.

Here the CDR3 DNA reads TGTGCCAGCAGCTTGGAAGGGGTTAATTCACCCCTCCACTTT. Translation gives CASSLEGVNSPLHF. The rearrangement uses TRBV5-5 and TRBJ1-6, with D perhaps matching TRBD1 (5 bases). Germline V CDR1 and CDR2: SGHKS, YYEKEE (reference sequence). The CDR3 is 14 residues long. Between the trimmed V and J ends, which lost 0 bases and 6 bases, there was a span of 7 bases.

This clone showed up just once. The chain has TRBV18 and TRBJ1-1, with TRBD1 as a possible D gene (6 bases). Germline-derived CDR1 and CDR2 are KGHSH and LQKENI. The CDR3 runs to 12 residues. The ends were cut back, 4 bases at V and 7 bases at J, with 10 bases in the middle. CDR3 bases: TGTGCCAGCTCACTCGACAGGAGTGAAGCTTTCTTT. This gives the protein CASSLDRSEAFF.

The CDR3 region is CASSVRLAGSYNEQFF. The CDR3 DNA follows: TGTGCCAGCAGTGTGCGACTAGCGGGCTCCTACAATGAGCAGTTCTTC. The chain links TRBV6-1 to TRBJ2-1; TRBD2 agrees at 10 bases. After removal of 4 bases from V and 0 bases from J, the junction contained 3 bases not matched to a gene. The germline V gene has CDR1 MNHNS and CDR2 SASEGT. This CDR3 contains 16 residues.

CDR3 sequence reads: CASSRGQSSGNTIYF. The CDR3 nucleotides read TGCGCCAGCAGCCGCGGACAGAGCTCTGGAAACACCATATATTTT. V gene TRBV4-1 combines with J gene TRBJ1-3; perhaps TRBD1 as D (6 bases). Trimming removed 4 bases at V and 0 bases at J, with 10 bases between. Germline V gene data show CDR1 as MGHRA and CDR2 as YSYEKL. CDR3 length: 15 amino acids.

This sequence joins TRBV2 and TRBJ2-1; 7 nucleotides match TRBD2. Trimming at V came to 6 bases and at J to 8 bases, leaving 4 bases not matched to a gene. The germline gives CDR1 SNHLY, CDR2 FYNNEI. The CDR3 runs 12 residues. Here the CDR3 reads CASRSGGYEQFF. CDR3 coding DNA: TGTGCCAGCAGATCCGGGGGGTATGAGCAGTTCTTC.

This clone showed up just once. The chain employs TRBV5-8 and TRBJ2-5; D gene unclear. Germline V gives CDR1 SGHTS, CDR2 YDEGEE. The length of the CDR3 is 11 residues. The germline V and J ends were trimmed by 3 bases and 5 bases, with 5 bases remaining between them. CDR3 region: CASSSWETQYF. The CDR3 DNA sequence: TGTGCCAGCAGCTCGTGGGAGACCCAGTACTTC.

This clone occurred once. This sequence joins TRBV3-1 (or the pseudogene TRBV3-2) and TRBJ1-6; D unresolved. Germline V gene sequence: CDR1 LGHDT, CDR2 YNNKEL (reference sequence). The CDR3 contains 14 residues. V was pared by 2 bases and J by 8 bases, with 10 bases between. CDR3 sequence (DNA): TGTGCCAGCAGCCAATCTCGAGGGCATTCACCCCTCCACTTT. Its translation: CASSQSRGHSPLHF.

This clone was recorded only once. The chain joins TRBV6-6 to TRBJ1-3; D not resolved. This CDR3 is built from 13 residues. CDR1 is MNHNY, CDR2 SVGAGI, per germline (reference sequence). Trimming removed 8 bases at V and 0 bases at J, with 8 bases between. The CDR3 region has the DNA TGTGCCAGCGCGGTTGACTCTGGAAACACCATATATTTT. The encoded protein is CASAVDSGNTIYF.

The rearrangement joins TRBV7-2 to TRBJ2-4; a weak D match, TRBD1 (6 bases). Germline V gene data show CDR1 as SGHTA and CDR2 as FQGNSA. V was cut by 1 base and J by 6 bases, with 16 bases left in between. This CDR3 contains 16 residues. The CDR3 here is CASSLGSGQTLNIQYF. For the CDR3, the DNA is TGTGCCAGCAGCTTAGGGAGCGGACAGACCCTAAACATTCAGTACTTC.

CDR3 in amino acids: CASSRGGISYEQYF. The CDR3 coding sequence is TGTGCCAGCAGCCGGGGTGGCATCTCCTACGAGCAGTACTTC. This chain joins TRBV6-2 or TRBV6-3 and TRBJ2-7, with a possible D match to TRBD2 (5 bases). The CDR3 runs to 14 residues. Germline V lookup: CDR1 MNHEY, CDR2 SVGEGT. The ends were cut back, 6 bases at V and 0 bases at J, with 12 bases in the middle.

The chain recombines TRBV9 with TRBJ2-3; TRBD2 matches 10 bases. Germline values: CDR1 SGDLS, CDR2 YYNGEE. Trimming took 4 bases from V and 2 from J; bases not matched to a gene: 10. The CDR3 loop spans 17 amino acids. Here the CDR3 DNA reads TGTGCCAGCAGCCCGACAATGACTAGCGGGTTCACAGATACGCAGTATTTT. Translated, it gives CASSPTMTSGFTDTQYF.